Sequencing of this T cell receptor (beta chain) was carried out in a study of cytomegalovirus exposure and HLA in healthy donors (dated by TCRdb to about 2017). Regarding the study in general: According to a later analysis, the approximately 130 validation repertoires were produced on the same platform as the roughly 600 repertoires of the first cohort. The study aimed to test whether signatures of past pathogen exposure could be identified by cataloging public T cell receptors. Along with the approximately 650-subject first cohort, a separate validation cohort of over 90 different subjects was used. To predict cytomegalovirus infection status, the study brought together high-throughput TCR immunosequencing, statistical association of individual TCRs with disease status, and machine learning.

Remarks on this clone: The antigen it binds to is not known. No base quality information exists; no much larger clone differs at one position.

The germline V gene encodes CDR1 MNHEY and CDR2 SMNVEV (reference sequence). Including cysteine and phenylalanine, the CDR3 has 12 amino acids. Only CDR3 DNA remains: 36 bases, in frame from the first base. V loses 7 bases at its end and J loses 11 bases; junction bases beyond the gene matches: 8. General study outcomes and caveats: Subsequent analysis determined that TCRs grouped into clusters in the first cohort also showed a tendency toward co-occurrence across the roughly 110 validation repertoires, and 90% to 95% of cluster scores exceeded 0. In vitro tests confirmed that three of the cytomegalovirus-associated TCR beta chains recognize cytomegalovirus antigens. Most TCR sequences were observed very rarely across donors, whereas some public TCRs were present in many individuals. A later analysis had no HLA typing for the validation cohort, so co-occurrence there was scored across all 130 or so repertoires. In both the original and validation cohorts, the classifier was reported to diagnose cytomegalovirus status with high specificity and sensitivity. A total of 150 to 200 TCR beta chains were listed by the study as associated with cytomegalovirus. According to the authors, the approach could potentially be generalized to other disease states and immunological phenotypes.

The library was generated by the immunoSEQ multiplex PCR assay. The study's own analysis went as follows. A statistical classification framework was developed to diagnose cytomegalovirus status using the catalog of TCR beta chain sequences. What TCRdb holds here is the immuneACCESS table cut down to in-frame rearrangements. Part of the clones is not present; checked against another copy, under half of the missing clones reflect an unresolved V gene, and the others are unexplained. The D gene and trimming were derived from the DNA, and the V and J assignments and clone size from that table. Present in this sample are about 180,000 clones, around nine tenths of which were seen just once. The ten top clones hold more than 1.2% of the sample. The donors belonged to the validation cohort of under 150 subjects, which was separate from the approximately 660-subject first cohort.

Sequencing used PBMCs. This TCR came from a woman in her 30s in good health and CMV-seronegative. The chain is made from TRBV27 and TRBJ1-1, and 9 junction bases match TRBD1. The DNA reads TGTGCCAGCAAAGACAGGGGGGGAAGGGCTTTCTTT. Its amino acids are CASKDRGGRAFF.